These 16 T cell receptor beta chains were all obtained from the same sample, sequenced in a study of cytomegalovirus exposure and HLA in healthy donors. Both 60 Vbeta primers and 13 Jbeta primers went into the PCR. Sequenced by immunoSEQ multiplex PCR; TCRdb stores in-frame clones only, minus some. The data contain fewer than 95,000 clones, 70% to 90% of them singletons. What was sequenced was PBMCs. These receptors originate from a man aged 18-30 years in good health and CMV-seronegative.

This chain links TRBV2 with TRBJ2-1; 9 nucleotides agree with TRBD2. The CDR3 loop spans 15 amino acids. CDR1 is SNHLY, CDR2 FYNNEI, per germline. J lost 8 bases, V lost 2 bases, and 7 bases had no gene match. The CDR3 reads CASSEQRGVHHEQFF. The CDR3 DNA reads as TGTGCCAGCAGTGAACAGCGGGGGGTACACCATGAGCAGTTCTTC.

This chain uses TRBV4-1 with TRBJ2-5, with no clear D. V was cut by 4 bases and J by 5 bases, with 11 bases left in between. This CDR3 has 13 amino acids. Germline V lookup: CDR1 MGHRA, CDR2 YSYEKL. The CDR3 DNA is TGCGCCAGCAGCCGGAACCGACTGGAGACCCAGTACTTC. Translating gives CASSRNRLETQYF.

The chain carries TRBV5-1 and TRBJ1-3, with a possible D match to TRBD1 (5 bases). The V gene's germline CDR1 is SGHRS and CDR2 YFSETQ. The CDR3 has 15 amino acids. Trimming removed 4 bases from V and 1 base from J, with 12 bases in between. CDR3 protein: CASSPAPGSGNTIYF. In nucleotides, the CDR3 is TGCGCCAGCAGCCCAGCCCCAGGGTCTGGAAACACCATATATTTT.

The chain has TRBV5-4 and TRBJ1-1; 7 nucleotides agree with TRBD1. V gave up 2 bases and J gave up 1 base; unmatched junction bases: 2. Germline assignment: CDR1 SGHNT and CDR2 YYREEE (reference sequence). This CDR3 has 14 residues. The CDR3 loop is CASSFTGANTEAFF. CDR3 DNA sequence: TGTGCCAGCAGCTTTACAGGGGCGAACACTGAAGCTTTCTTT.

V and J are TRBV6-1 and TRBJ2-1; 13 positions match TRBD2. The ends lost 6 bases at V and 6 bases at J; junction bases unmatched: 5. CDR1 is MNHNS, CDR2 SASEGT, per germline. The CDR3 loop spans 15 amino acids. As DNA, the CDR3 is TGTGCCAGCAGAAGTGGGACTAGCGGGGTCAATGAGCAGTTCTTC. It translates to CASRSGTSGVNEQFF.

V usage is TRBV7-6 and J usage is TRBJ1-1; TRBD1 is a possible D gene (5 bases). Deletions cut 5 bases from V and 5 bases from J, with 15 bases between. Germline values: CDR1 SGHVS, CDR2 FNYEAQ. The CDR3 has 14 residues. This chain's CDR3 is CASSPSRGRTEAFF. CDR3 in DNA: TGTGCCAGCAGCCCTAGTAGGGGTCGGACTGAAGCTTTCTTT.

This clone was found a few times. The chain uses TRBV5-1 and TRBJ1-4; possibly TRBD1 for D (6 bases). Trimming took off 2 bases at V and 8 bases at J, with 13 bases between the two ends. CDR1 and CDR2 (germline): SGHRS, YFSETQ. The CDR3 has 14 amino acids. The CDR3 nucleotides read TGCGCCAGCAGCTTAGGAAGGGACAACGAAAAACTGTTTTTT. Translation gives CASSLGRDNEKLFF.

The V and J genes are TRBV13 and TRBJ2-1; 12 nucleotides line up with TRBD2. With V trimmed by 10 bases and J by 0 bases, 10 bases remained unmatched. Germline V CDR1 and CDR2: PRHDT, FYEKMQ (reference sequence). The CDR3 spans 17 residues. CDR3 protein: CATRWLAGGSSYNEQFF. DNA of the CDR3: TGTGCCACCCGTTGGCTAGCGGGGGGGAGCTCCTACAATGAGCAGTTCTTC. Full variable domain (missing parts from reference TRBV13 and TRBJ2-1): AAGVIQSPRHLIKEKRETATLKCYPIPRHDTVYWYQQGPGQDPQFLISFYEKMQSDKGSIPDRFSAQQFSDYHSELNMSSLELGDSALYFCATRWLAGGSSYNEQFFGPGTRLTVL.

The V call is TRBV9, the J call TRBJ1-4, with D possibly TRBD1 on 5 matching bases. V was shortened by 3 bases and J by 7 bases, with 19 bases between the two germline ends. There are 16 residues in the CDR3. Germline loops: CDR1 SGDLS, CDR2 YYNGEE. The CDR3 loop is CASSGGRGGSTEKLFF. In nucleotides, the CDR3 is TGTGCCAGCAGCGGGGGTCGTGGGGGGTCGACTGAAAAACTGTTTTTT.

This chain joins TRBV10-2 and TRBJ1-2, with 7 bases matching TRBD1. In germline, CDR1 is WSHSY, CDR2 SAAADI. The CDR3 totals 13 residues. Germline trimming cut 2 bases from V and 6 bases from J; bases unmatched to any gene: 3. CDR3: CASSEDTGDGYTF. Written as DNA, the CDR3 is TGCGCCAGCAGTGAGGACACAGGGGATGGCTACACCTTC.

The chain employs TRBV5-6 and TRBJ2-5; tentatively, D is TRBD2 (6 bases). The DNA end is more similar to TRBJ2-7, so the J call may be wrong. The CDR3 has 14 amino acids. Looked up from germline, CDR1 is SGHDT and CDR2 is YYEEEE. The CDR3 DNA follows: TGTGCCAGCAGCTCGGGACTCGGAACCTACGAGCAGTACTTC. This sequence encodes CASSSGLGTYEQYF.

V gene TRBV7-9 combines with J gene TRBJ2-3, with no clear D. The germline V and J ends were trimmed by 5 bases and 5 bases, with 11 bases remaining between them. The CDR3 extends over 13 amino acids. CDR1 and CDR2 from the germline V gene are SEHNR and FQNEAQ (reference sequence). The CDR3 loop reads CASSRIEEDTQYF. CDR3 coding DNA: TGTGCCAGCAGCCGGATAGAGGAAGATACGCAGTATTTT.

This clone has just a few counts. Compared with germline, one end of the junction differs, possibly owing to a read error. V usage is TRBV7-9 and J usage is TRBJ1-2; the D is unclear. The CDR3 is 12 residues long. Germline assignment: CDR1 SEHNR and CDR2 FQNEAQ (reference sequence). The DNA for the CDR3 is TGTTCCAGCAGCTTATTCTCGGATGGCTACACCTTC. Translated: CSSSLFSDGYTF.

This chain uses TRBV5-6 with TRBJ1-1; D gene uncertain. The V gene's germline CDR1 is SGHDT and CDR2 YYEEEE. The CDR3 consists of 13 residues. Trimming shortened V by 3 bases and J by 1 base, and 7 bases separated the two germline ends. The CDR3 loop is CASSYGANTEAFF. CDR3 in DNA: TGTGCCAGCAGCTACGGAGCGAACACTGAAGCTTTCTTT. Looking up the rest from reference TRBV5-6 and TRBJ1-1 gives the full variable domain: DAGVTQSPTHLIKTRGQQVTLRCSPKSGHDTVSWYQQALGQGPQFIFQYYEEEERQRGNFPDRFSGHQFPNYSSELNVNALLLGDSALYLCASSYGANTEAFFGQGTRLTVV.

This clone was seen a few times. The rearrangement joins TRBV5-1 to TRBJ2-5; D is possibly TRBD2 (5 bases). The CDR3 length is 16 residues. The V gene lost 4 bases and the J gene lost 4 bases, with 20 bases spanning the gap. The V gene's germline CDR1 is SGHRS and CDR2 YFSETQ. CDR3 sequence reads: CASSEGFEGSLETQYF. DNA of the CDR3: TGCGCCAGCAGCGAGGGCTTTGAGGGTAGTTTAGAGACCCAGTACTTC.

The chain links TRBV5-1 to TRBJ2-5; TRBD1 agrees at 9 bases. The V and J ends lost 4 bases and 4 bases, in that order; junction bases with no gene match: 2. Germline CDR1 and CDR2: SGHRS and YFSETQ. This CDR3 spans 13 amino acids. For the CDR3, the DNA is TGCGCCAGCAGCGCGGGACAGGGAGAGACCCAGTACTTC. Protein sequence: CASSAGQGETQYF. Complete variable domain (other parts from reference TRBV5-1 and TRBJ2-5): KAGVTQTPRYLIKTRGQQVTLSCSPISGHRSVSWYQQTPGQGLQFLFEYFSETQRNKGNFPGRFSGRQFSNSRSEMNVSTLELGDSALYLCASSAGQGETQYFGPGTRLLVL.